The subject of this entry is one TCR beta chain. Antigen: not known. There are 14 residues in the CDR3. Germline assignment: CDR1 KGHDR and CDR2 SFDVKD. The ends were cut back, 7 bases at V and 4 bases at J, with 16 bases in the middle. This sample was included in a study of T cell responses to AZD1222 COVID-19 vaccine. Findings and limits, study-wide: At 160-218 and 743-854, vaccine-associated CD4 TCRs were dominant, and they spanned spike. Unmutated variant regions are reportedly the target of nearly half of TCRs that are spike-specific.

Libraries were prepared by immunoSEQ multiplex PCR; TCRdb keeps only in-frame clonotypes and omits some of them. The table shows 65,000 to 80,000 clones, with around 90% occurring only once. This receptor was taken from an adult in good health. The V call is TRBV24-1, the J call TRBJ2-7; the D is unclear. The input for sequencing was peripheral blood, taken on day 0 of AZD1222 vaccination. DNA of the CDR3: TGTGCCACCAGCGGAAAAACGGCTTTTTACGAGCAGTACTTC. The encoded protein is CATSGKTAFYEQYF.